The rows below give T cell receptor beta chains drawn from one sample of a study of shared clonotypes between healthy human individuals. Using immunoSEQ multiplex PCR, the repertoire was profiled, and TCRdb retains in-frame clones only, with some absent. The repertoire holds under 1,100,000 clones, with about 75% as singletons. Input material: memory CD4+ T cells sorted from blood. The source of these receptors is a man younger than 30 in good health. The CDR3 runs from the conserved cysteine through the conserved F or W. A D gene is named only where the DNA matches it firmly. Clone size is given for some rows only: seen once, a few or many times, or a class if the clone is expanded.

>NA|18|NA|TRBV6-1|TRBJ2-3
TGTGCCAGCAGTGGACCCTCCACCGGCAGGGTTCGTACAGATACGCAGTATTTT
CASSGPSTGRVRTDTQYF
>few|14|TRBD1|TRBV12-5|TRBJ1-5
TGTGCTAGTGGCCTTGACAGGGGGGATCAGCCCCAGCATTTT
CASGLDRGDQPQHF
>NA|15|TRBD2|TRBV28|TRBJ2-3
TGTGCCAGCTGTGAGACTAGCCTGGTCCCAAATACGCAGTATTTT
CASCETSLVPNTQYF
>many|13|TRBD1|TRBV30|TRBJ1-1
TGTGCCTGGACGACAGGGCTGTTCACTGAAGCTTTCTTT
CAWTTGLFTEAFF
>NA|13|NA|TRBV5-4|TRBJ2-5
TGTGCCAGCAGCTTAGGGGTCGGGGAGACCCAGTACTTC
CASSLGVGETQYF
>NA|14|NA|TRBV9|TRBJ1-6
TGTGCCAGCAGCCCCGCAGGGCAAAATTCACCCCTCCACTTT
CASSPAGQNSPLHF
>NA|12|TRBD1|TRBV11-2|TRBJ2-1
TGTGCCAGCAGCTTAGTAGGCCAAAGGGGGCTCTTC
CASSLVGQRGLF
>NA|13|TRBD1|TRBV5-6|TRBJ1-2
TGTGCCAGCTATCTCGGACAGGTGGACGGCTACACCTTC
CASYLGQVDGYTF
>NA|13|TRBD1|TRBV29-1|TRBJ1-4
TGCAGCGTTTCCGGACAGGGAGGGGAAAAACTGTTTTTT
CSVSGQGGEKLFF
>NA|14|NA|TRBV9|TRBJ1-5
TGTGCCAGCAGCGCTTCCGGGGTTGGACAGCCCCAGCATTTT
CASSASGVGQPQHF
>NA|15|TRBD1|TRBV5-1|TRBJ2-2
TGCGCCAGCAGCACAGGGACAGAGAACACCGGGGAGCTGTTTTTT
CASSTGTENTGELFF
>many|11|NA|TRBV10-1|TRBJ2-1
TGCGCCAGCAGTGAGGCCAACGAGCAGTTCTTC
CASSEANEQFF
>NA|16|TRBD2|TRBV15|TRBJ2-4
TGTGCCACCAGCAGAGAGGGTAGCGGGAGGTTAAACATTCAGTACTTC
CATSREGSGRLNIQYF
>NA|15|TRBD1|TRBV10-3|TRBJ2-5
TGTGCCATCAGGAGGGGGGGACAGGGGCAAGAGACCCAGTACTTC
CAIRRGGQGQETQYF
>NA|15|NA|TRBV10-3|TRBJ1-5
TGTGCCATCAGTGAGGGGGGGAATAGCAATCAGCCCCAGCATTTT
CAISEGGNSNQPQHF
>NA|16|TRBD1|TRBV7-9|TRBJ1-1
TGTGCCAGCAGCGACAGGAGGGGGCGTGAGAACACTGAAGCTTTCTTT
CASSDRRGRENTEAFF
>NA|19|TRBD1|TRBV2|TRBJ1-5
TGTGCCAGCAGTGAAGTTAGGACAGGACTTTCGGATAGCAATCAGCCCCAGCATTTT
CASSEVRTGLSDSNQPQHF
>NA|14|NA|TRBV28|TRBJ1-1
TGTGCCAGCAGCATTGGGGGAGCGAACACTGAAGCTTTCTTT
CASSIGGANTEAFF
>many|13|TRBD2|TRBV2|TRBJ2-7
TGTGCCAGCAGCGGCCCTAGCGGGGCCGAGCAGTACTTC
CASSGPSGAEQYF
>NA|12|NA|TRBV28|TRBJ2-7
TGTGCCAGCAGCCCAGGACCCGGGGGGCAGTACTTC
CASSPGPGGQYF
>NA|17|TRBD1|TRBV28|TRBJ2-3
TGTGCCAGCAGTTCCTCCCGGCCAGGGGGCGTTGCAGATACGCAGTATTTT
CASSSSRPGGVADTQYF
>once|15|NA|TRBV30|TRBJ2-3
TGTGCCTGGAACCGAGATAGAGGGTCCGGAGATACGCAGTATTTT
CAWNRDRGSGDTQYF
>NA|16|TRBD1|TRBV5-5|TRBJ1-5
TGTGCCAGCAGCTTTGAGGACAGGAATAGCAATCAGCCCCAGCATTTT
CASSFEDRNSNQPQHF
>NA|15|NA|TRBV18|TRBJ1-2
TGTGCCAGCTCACCACCTAACAGTGAAGTCTATGGCTACACCTTC
CASSPPNSEVYGYTF
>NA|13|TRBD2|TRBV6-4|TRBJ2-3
TGTGCCAGCAGCGGACTAGTCGGGGATACGCAGTATTTT
CASSGLVGDTQYF
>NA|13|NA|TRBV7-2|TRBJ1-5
TGTGCCAGCAGCTTAGAATTGGAACAGCCCCAGCATTTT
CASSLELEQPQHF
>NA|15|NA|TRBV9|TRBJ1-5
TGTGCCAGCAGCGTAGGACAGTTACCGAATCAGCCCCAGCATTTT
CASSVGQLPNQPQHF
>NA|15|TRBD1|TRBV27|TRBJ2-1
TGTGCCAGGGACGAGCGGGACAGGGAGGACAATGAGCAGTTCTTC
CARDERDREDNEQFF
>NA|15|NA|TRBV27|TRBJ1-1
TGTGCCAGCAGTGGTCACGACAGACCCCTCACTGAAGCTTTCTTT
CASSGHDRPLTEAFF
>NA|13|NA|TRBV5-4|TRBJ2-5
TGTGCCAGCAGCGGTGGGGGGCGAGAGACCCAGTACTTC
CASSGGGRETQYF
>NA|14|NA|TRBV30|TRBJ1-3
TGTGCCTGGACGCCTACCCCGCCTGGAAACACCATATATTTT
CAWTPTPPGNTIYF
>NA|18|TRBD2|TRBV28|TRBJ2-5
TGTGCCAGCAGTTTAACCCCCGGGCTAGCGGGGGTCGAAGAGACCCAGTACTTC
CASSLTPGLAGVEETQYF
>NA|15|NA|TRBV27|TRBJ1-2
TGTGCCAGCAGTTATTTGGTAGGGAAAGAACATGGCTACACCTTC
CASSYLVGKEHGYTF
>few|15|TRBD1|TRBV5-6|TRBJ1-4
TGTGCCAGCAGCCAACAGGACAGGGGGCGTTCGCCTCTTTTTTTT
CASSQQDRGRSPLFF
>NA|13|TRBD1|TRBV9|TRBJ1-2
TGTGCCAGCAGCGACAGGGGAATTCAAGGCTACACCTTC
CASSDRGIQGYTF
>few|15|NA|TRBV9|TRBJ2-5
TGTGCCAGCAGCGTTAGCCCAGAATGGTATGGGACCCAGTACTTC
CASSVSPEWYGTQYF
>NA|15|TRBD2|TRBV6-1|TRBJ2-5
TGTGCCAGCAGTTCGATGCGGGGGGGCCAAGAGACCCAGTACTTC
CASSSMRGGQETQYF
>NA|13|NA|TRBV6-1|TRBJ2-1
TGTGCCAGCGATGGCGGGAATTACAATGAGCAGTTCTTC
CASDGGNYNEQFF
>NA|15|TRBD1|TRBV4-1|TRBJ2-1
TGCGCCAGCAGCCACACCGGGACAGGGGCAAATGAGCAGTTCTTC
CASSHTGTGANEQFF
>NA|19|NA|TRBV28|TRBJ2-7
TGTGCCAGCAGTTTATTACCTCCAGGTCGGAGTTTGGGCTCCTACGAGCAGTACTTC
CASSLLPPGRSLGSYEQYF
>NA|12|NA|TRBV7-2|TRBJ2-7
TGTGCCAGCAGCCTAGGAGGAATCGAGCAGTACTTC
CASSLGGIEQYF
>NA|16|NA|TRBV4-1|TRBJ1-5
TGCGCCAGCAGCCCGGAAATTGTGGGTAGCAATCAGCCCCAGCATTTT
CASSPEIVGSNQPQHF
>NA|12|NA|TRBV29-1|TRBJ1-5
TGCAGCGCAGGGGACGGTATGGTGCCCCAGCATTTT
CSAGDGMVPQHF
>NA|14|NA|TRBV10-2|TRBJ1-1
TGCGCCAGCAGTGAGTCGTGGGGGAACACTGAAGCTTTCTTT
CASSESWGNTEAFF
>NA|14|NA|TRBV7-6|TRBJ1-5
TGTGCCAGCAGCCCCGGACACGGCAATCAGCCCCAGCATTTT
CASSPGHGNQPQHF
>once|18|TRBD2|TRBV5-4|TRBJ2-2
TGTGCCAGCAGCCAAACAGGACTAGCGGGGTCGAACACCGGGGAGCTGTTTTTT
CASSQTGLAGSNTGELFF
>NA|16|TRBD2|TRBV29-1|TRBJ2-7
TGCAGCGTTGGGGGACTAGCGGGAAGGGCGCGGGACGAGCAGTACTTC
CSVGGLAGRARDEQYF
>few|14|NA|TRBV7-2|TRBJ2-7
TGTGCCAGTCAGCGGGAGACAGGGGGCTACGAGCAGTACTTC
CASQRETGGYEQYF
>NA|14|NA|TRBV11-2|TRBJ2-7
TGTGCCAGCAGCTTGGGCGCCAGATCCTACGAGCAGTACTTC
CASSLGARSYEQYF